The text below deals with one T cell receptor (beta chain). Its antigen is as yet unknown. Genomic DNA belonging to each subset was distributed in equal measure over several immunoSEQ plates. Assay used: immunoSEQ multiplex PCR; TCRdb lists only in-frame clones, some missing. This sample yields over 1.4 million clones, of which around 97% are seen a single time; approximately 1.1% belongs to the top ten. The sample is drawn from a study of shared clonotypes between healthy human individuals. Findings and caveats of the study: How much donors shared clonotypes was expected to be affected by sequencing depth.

CDR3 size: 14 residues. The junction had 9 bases not matched to a gene; V was cut back by 10 bases and J by 5 bases. Germline values: CDR1 MDHEN, CDR2 SYDVKM. Sample: naive CD4+ T cells sorted from blood. Subset denoted: CD45RA+ positively selected. The V call is TRBV28, the J call TRBJ2-2; 8 bases match TRBD1. The receptor comes from a young man in good health. The CDR3 nucleotides are TGTGCCACCATCGAGGACAGGGCGACCGGGGAGCTGTTTTTT. Amino acids: CATIEDRATGELFF.